These T cell receptor beta chains were read from a single sample in a study of T cell responses to AZD1222 COVID-19 vaccine. Produced via immunoSEQ multiplex PCR; TCRdb's table is partial and in-frame only. Of fewer than 120,000 clones listed, around 82% were seen once; the top ten hold 4% to 5%. Material: peripheral blood, obtained on day 0 of AZD1222 vaccination. The source is an adult in good health. The conserved cysteine and the conserved F or W are not part of the CDR3 here. Fields, in order: J gene, V gene, CDR3 protein.

>TRBJ1-1|TRBV9
ASSPRTGGNTEAF
>TRBJ1-1|TRBV28
ASTFVGQMNTEAF
>TRBJ1-1|TRBV5-1
ASSLARQRVNTEAF
>TRBJ2-7|TRBV5-1
ASSWGQGMVEQY
>TRBJ2-7|TRBV7-2
ASSLGGGAGEQY
>TRBJ2-5|TRBV28
ASSPFRGDSRGHQETQY
>TRBJ1-2|TRBV24-1
ATSDTDRGDGYT
>TRBJ2-7|TRBV18
ASSPRTVGTYEQY
>TRBJ2-2|TRBV7-2
ASAPGGVATGELF
>TRBJ2-3|TRBV2
ASREGTDTQY
>TRBJ2-5|TRBV4-1
ASSQDGTLRGQY